This record looks at one T cell receptor (beta chain) sequence and its context. Its antigen remains unidentified. Profiled with immunoSEQ multiplex PCR; TCRdb holds only in-frame clones, not every one. Of 25,000 to 35,000 clones in the sample, 60% to 85% were seen once. The data belong to a study of PD-1 blockade in classical Hodgkin lymphoma. Findings of the study overall: The study found that TCR diversity rose significantly by C4D1 in CD4+ but not CD8+ cells. Diminished baseline TCR diversity has been reported in newly diagnosed patients relative to healthy donors.

Each and every patient relapsed after autologous stem cell transplantation, and patients got differing brentuximab vedotin exposure. Germline values: CDR1 SGHRS, CDR2 YFSETQ. The CDR3 consists of 15 residues. Trimming cost V 3 bases and J 7 bases; bases outside gene matches: 10. Material: peripheral blood mononuclear cells (PBMCs), obtained before the second cycle of nivolumab. The clonotype originates from a human donor with classical Hodgkin lymphoma. This chain joins TRBV5-1 and TRBJ1-2; the match to TRBD1 covers 9 bases. CDR3: CASSSHLTDRGGYTF. The CDR3 DNA sequence: TGCGCCAGCAGCTCCCATCTAACGGACAGGGGTGGCTACACCTTC.